The present TCR beta chain was sequenced within a study of chemoradiotherapy in HPV16-positive cancers. Assay: immunoSEQ multiplex PCR; the TCRdb copy retains only in-frame clones and omits some. The data show some 10,000 clones, around 82% seen once. Samples were taken several times over chemoradiotherapy. This clone was observed once. The sequenced sample was blood, obtained from a patient who underwent chemoradiotherapy. The TCR was taken from a human donor with HPV-associated anogenital cancer.

CDR3 nucleotide sequence: TGCGCCAGCAGCTGGGAAACAAACACCGGGGAGCTGTTTTTT. This gives the protein CASSWETNTGELFF. This chain connects TRBV4-1 to TRBJ2-2; D is unclear. V was cut by 5 bases and J by 2 bases, with 9 bases left in between. The CDR3 is made up of 14 amino acids. CDR1 is MGHRA, CDR2 YSYEKL, per germline.